This T cell receptor beta chain was sequenced during a study of T cells in narcolepsy. Study context: Enrolled donors included narcolepsy type 1 or type 2 patients and healthy controls.

This clone was seen only once. Its antigen is not known. Germline assignment: CDR1 SGHTA and CDR2 FQGNSA. The CDR3 is 13 residues long. V shed 2 bases and J shed 7 bases, with 12 bases lying between them. Whole-study results and caveats: Autoreactive clonotypes reportedly recurred in blood of same and different patients, not controls. Comparing one patient's CSF and blood CD4+ clonotypes highlighted HCRT- and TRIB2-specific autoreactive clonotypes. Autoreactive clone sequences were missing from some blood memory CD4+ repertoires.

Produced via immunoSEQ multiplex PCR; TCRdb's table is partial and in-frame only. The table includes around 32,000 clones, roughly four fifths detected once. This chain uses TRBV7-2 with TRBJ2-7; the D gene could be TRBD1 or TRBD2 (6 bases each). This clonotype was sampled from a human donor in good health. Sequenced material: memory (CD45RA-) CD4+ T cells from blood. The CDR3 DNA follows: TGTGCCAGCAGCTTATTAACAGGGAGGGAGCAGTACGTC. Protein sequence: CASSLLTGREQYV.